This TCR beta chain was observed in a study of shared clonotypes between healthy human individuals (dated by TCRdb to about 2020). For context, the study as a whole: A couple of women and three men aged 18 to 49 years were included in the cohort. Blood TCR repertoires of a handful of healthy adults were deeply sequenced to estimate repertoire size and the extent of clonotype sharing between individuals. To increase sequencing depth and limit assay-specific biases, TCR repertoire library preparation and sequencing were carried out by different laboratories using diverse techniques. Leukapheresis yielded between about 0.94 and 9.5 billion PBMCs per donor.

Inclusive of the bounding cysteine and phenylalanine, the CDR3 is 13 residues long. This entry keeps only the CDR3 DNA: 39 bases, framed from base 1. For CDR1 and CDR2, the germline V gene lists KGHSY and FQNENV. The trim is 0 bases for V and 1 base for J, with a gap of 3 bases between the germline ends. Using the deep immunoSEQ assay, multiplex PCR amplified TCR CDR3 regions from genomic DNA. Genomic DNA extracted from each cell subset was distributed evenly over all wells of several immunoSEQ 96-well plates, and each plate served as one replicate. For unsorted PBMC, approximately 310 ng genomic DNA, equal to 25,000 to 35,000 T cell genomes, was loaded into each replicate PCR. Genomic DNA from unsorted PBMC was sequenced over ten immunoSEQ deep assay plates. The purified libraries were quantified using a Qubit 3.0 fluorometer, sized with a Bioanalyzer 2100, and then quantified again using the KAPA Library Quantification kit. Every immunoSEQ 96-well plate was sequenced on a separate single-read 150-cycle Illumina NextSeq 550 flow cell. The paper's processing steps were these. Because only junctional sequences without quality scores were contained in the immunoSEQ output, filtering matching that applied to full-length reads could not be performed. To assign V/J genes and CDR3, sequences were annotated against IMGT germline references using PyIR, a Python wrapper for IgBLAST v1.9. Reads were filtered out if the reads had weak V/J assignments (E-value above 1e-6), no CDR3, stop codons, out-of-frame junctions, or ambiguous translated residues. V3J clonotypes were defined as sequences sharing an identical inferred V gene, J gene, and CDR3 amino acid sequence. The percentage overlap between two repertoires was calculated by dividing the number of shared unique clonotypes by the size of the smaller repertoire. Repertoire richness was assessed with RTK rarefaction, the Chao1 estimator, and Recon v2.1 estimates of unobserved clonotypes. TCRdb's version of the immuneACCESS table is confined to in-frame rearrangements and falls short of the full clone set. An unresolved V gene accounts for under half of the shortfall where checked; the remainder is of unknown origin. The D gene and trimming were derived from the DNA, and the V and J assignments and clone size from that table. The table for this sample lists about half a million clones; approximately 82% of them were counted only once. Jointly, the top ten make up around 12% of the sample.

Donors were healthy HIV-negative adults with no recently reported acute infections or vaccinations. Only Caucasian adults living in Nashville, Tennessee, USA were represented among the donors. In the unsorted samples, 85 million to 100 million PBMCs were counted, and genomic DNA was extracted using the QIAamp DNA Blood Mini kit. Blood was obtained by leukapheresis, after which PBMCs were separated by Ficoll-Histopaque density gradient centrifugation and cryopreserved in liquid nitrogen vapor phase. Results the study describes overall, beyond this receptor: Because the study included only a small number of donors, the genetic and exposure-history diversity represented was limited. Only blood was sampled, and tissue TCR repertoires likely differ from those in blood. Based on pairwise subsampling, the degree of clonotype sharing among donors was expected to be affected by sequencing depth.

Comments on this clone: Its antigen is unknown. One base away there is no much larger clone; base qualities are not given.

The TCR comes from a woman aged 40 to 50 in good health. Some clones in this sample may be carry-over from other donors' samples. The specimen was PBMCs. The chain couples TRBV16 to TRBJ1-1, with the D gene call left open. The CDR3 protein is CASSQSQNTEAFF. In nucleotide form, the sequence is TGTGCCAGCAGCCAATCTCAGAACACTGAAGCTTTCTTT.